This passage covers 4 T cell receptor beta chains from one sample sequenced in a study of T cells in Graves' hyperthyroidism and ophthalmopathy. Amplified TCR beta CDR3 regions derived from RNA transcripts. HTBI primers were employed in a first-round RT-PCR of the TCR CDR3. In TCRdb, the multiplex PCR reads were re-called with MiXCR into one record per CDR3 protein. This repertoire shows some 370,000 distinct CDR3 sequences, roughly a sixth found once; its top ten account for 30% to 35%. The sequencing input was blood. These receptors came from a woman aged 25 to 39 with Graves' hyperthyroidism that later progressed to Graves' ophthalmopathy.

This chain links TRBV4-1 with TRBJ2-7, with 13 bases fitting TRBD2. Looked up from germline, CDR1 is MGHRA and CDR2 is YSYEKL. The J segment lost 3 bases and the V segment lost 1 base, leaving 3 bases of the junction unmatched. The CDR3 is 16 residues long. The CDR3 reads CASSQGGLAGNYEQYF. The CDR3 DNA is TGCGCCAGCAGCCAAGGGGGACTAGCGGGAAACTACGAGCAGTACTTC.

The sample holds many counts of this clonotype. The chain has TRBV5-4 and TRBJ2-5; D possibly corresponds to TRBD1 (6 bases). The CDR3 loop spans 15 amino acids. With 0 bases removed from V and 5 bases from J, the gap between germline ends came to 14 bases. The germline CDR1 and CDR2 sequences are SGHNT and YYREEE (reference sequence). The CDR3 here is CASSLAGERGETQYF. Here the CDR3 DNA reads TGTGCCAGCAGCTTGGCAGGGGAGCGAGGGGAGACCCAGTACTTC.

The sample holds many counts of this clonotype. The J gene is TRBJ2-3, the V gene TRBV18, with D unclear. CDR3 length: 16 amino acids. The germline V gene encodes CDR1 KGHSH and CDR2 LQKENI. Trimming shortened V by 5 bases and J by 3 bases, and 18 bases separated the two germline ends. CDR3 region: CASSKIPNRVTDTQYF. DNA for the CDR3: TGTGCCAGCTCAAAAATCCCCAACCGGGTAACAGATACGCAGTATTTT.

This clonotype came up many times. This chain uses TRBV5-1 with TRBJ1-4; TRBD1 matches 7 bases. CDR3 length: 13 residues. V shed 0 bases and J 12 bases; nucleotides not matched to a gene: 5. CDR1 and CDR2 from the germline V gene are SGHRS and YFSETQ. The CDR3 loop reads CASSLEGQMELFF. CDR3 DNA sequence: TGCGCCAGCAGCTTGGAGGGACAGATGGAACTGTTTTTT.